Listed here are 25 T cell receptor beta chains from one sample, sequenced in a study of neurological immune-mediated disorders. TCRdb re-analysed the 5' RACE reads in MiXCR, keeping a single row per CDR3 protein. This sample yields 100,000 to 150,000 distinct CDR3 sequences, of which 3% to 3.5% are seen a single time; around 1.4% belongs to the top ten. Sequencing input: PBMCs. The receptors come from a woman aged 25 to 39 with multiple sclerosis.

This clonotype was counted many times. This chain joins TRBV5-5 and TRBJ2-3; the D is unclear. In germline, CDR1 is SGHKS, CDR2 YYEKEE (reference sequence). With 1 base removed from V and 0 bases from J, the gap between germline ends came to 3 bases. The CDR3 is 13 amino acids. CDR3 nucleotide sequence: TGTGCCAGCAGCTTGTCTAGCACAGATACGCAGTATTTT. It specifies CASSLSSTDTQYF. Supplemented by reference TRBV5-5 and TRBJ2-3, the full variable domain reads DAGVTQSPTHLIKTRGQQVTLRCSPISGHKSVSWYQQVLGQGPQFIFQYYEKEERGRGNFPDRFSARQFPNYSSELNVNALLLGDSALYLCASSLSSTDTQYFGPGTRLTVL.

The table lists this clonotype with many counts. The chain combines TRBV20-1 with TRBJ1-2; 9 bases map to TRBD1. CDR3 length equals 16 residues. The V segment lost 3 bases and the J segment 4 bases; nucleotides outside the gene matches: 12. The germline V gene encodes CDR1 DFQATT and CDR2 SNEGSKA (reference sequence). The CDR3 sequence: CSASPVRGTGLYGYTF. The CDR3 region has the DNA TGCAGTGCTAGCCCCGTCCGGGGGACAGGGCTCTATGGCTACACCTTC.

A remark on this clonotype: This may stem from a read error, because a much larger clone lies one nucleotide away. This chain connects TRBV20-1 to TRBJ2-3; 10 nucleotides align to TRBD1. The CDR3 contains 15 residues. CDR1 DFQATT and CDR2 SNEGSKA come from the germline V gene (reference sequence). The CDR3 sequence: CSAARDRGLTDKQYF. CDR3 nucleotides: TGCAGTGCCGCCCGGGACAGGGGACTCACAGATAAGCAGTATTTT.

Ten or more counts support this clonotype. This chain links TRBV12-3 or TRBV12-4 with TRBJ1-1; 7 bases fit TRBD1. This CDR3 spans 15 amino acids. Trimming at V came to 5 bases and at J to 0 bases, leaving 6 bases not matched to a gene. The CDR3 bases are TGTGCCAGCAGTCCACAGGGGAACATGAACACTGAAGCTTTCTTT. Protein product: CASSPQGNMNTEAFF.

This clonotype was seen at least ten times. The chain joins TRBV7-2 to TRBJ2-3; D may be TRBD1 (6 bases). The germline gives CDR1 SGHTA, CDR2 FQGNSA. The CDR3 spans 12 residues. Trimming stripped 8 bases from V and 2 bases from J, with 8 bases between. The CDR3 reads CASRDNTDTQYF. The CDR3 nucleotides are TGTGCCAGCCGGGACAACACAGATACGCAGTATTTT.

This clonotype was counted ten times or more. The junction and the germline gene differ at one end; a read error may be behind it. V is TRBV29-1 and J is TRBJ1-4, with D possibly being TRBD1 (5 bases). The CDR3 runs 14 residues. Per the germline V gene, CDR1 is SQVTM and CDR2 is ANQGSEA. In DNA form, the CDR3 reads TGCAGCGGCGGGGACGGCAGAGACGATGAAGAACTGTTTTTT. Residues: CSGGDGRDDEELFF.

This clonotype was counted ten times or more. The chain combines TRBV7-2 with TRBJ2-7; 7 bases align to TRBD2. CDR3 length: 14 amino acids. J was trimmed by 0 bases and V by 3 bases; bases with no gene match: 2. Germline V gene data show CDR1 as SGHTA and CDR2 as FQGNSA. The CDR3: CASSLSGASYEQYF. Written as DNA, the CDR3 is TGTGCCAGCAGCTTGAGCGGGGCCTCCTACGAGCAGTACTTC.

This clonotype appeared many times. The CDR3 nucleotides are TGTGCCAGCAGCCTAGGCAGGGGTCTAATGAACACTGAAGCTTTCTTT. Amino acid sequence: CASSLGRGLMNTEAFF. The chain employs TRBV9 and TRBJ1-1; D may be TRBD1 (6 bases). The ends were cut back, 4 bases at V and 0 bases at J, with 16 bases in the middle. CDR1 is SGDLS, CDR2 YYNGEE, per germline. The CDR3 spans 16 residues.

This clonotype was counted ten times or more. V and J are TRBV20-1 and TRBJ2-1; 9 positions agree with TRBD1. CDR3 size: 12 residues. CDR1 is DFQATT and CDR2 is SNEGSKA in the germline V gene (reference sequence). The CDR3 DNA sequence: TGCGGCTCCGGGACAGGGTCCAATGAGCAGTTCTTC. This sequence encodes CGSGTGSNEQFF.

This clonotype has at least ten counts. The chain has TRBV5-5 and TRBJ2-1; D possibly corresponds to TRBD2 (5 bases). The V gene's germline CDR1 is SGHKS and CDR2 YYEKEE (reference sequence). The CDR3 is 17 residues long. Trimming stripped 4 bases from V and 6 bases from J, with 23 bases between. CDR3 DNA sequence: TGTGCCAGCAGCCCGTACGCCAAAGCGGCTCAGTCCAATGAGCAGTTCTTC. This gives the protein CASSPYAKAAQSNEQFF.

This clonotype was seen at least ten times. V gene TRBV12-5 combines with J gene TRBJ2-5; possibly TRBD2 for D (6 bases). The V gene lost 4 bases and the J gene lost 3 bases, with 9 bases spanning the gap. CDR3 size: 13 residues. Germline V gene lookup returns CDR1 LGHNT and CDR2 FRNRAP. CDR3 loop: CASGSPGEETQYF. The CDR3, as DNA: TGTGCTAGTGGTTCCCCGGGGGAAGAGACCCAGTACTTC.

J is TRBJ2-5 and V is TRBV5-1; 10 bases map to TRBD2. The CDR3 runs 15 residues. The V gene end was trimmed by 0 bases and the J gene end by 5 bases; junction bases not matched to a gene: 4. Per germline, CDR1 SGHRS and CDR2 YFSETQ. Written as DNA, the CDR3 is TGCGCCAGCAGCTTGGCTAGCGGGAGTCGGGAGACCCAGTACTTC. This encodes CASSLASGSRETQYF.

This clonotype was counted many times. CDR3 nucleotide sequence: TGTGCCAGCAGCTTAGCGGGAGAGACCCAGTACTTC. Amino acids: CASSLAGETQYF. J is TRBJ2-5 and V is TRBV7-8; no clear D. Trimming removed 0 bases at V and 4 bases at J, with 3 bases between. CDR1 is SGHVS, CDR2 FQNEAQ, per germline. The CDR3 loop spans 12 amino acids.

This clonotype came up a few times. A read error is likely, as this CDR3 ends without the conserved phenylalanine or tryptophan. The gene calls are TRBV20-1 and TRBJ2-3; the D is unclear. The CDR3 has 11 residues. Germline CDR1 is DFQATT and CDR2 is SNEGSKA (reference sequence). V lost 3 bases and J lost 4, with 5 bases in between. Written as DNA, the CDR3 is TGCAGTGCTAGCCACTCAGATACGCAGTATAAT. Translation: CSASHSDTQYN.

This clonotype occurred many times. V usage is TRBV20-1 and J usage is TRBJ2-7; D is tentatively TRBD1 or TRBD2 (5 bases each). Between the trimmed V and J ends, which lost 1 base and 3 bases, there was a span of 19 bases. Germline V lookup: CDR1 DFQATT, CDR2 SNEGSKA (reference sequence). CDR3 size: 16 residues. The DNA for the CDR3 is TGCAGTGCTAGAGGTGCTGGGACCCGTGACTTCTACGAGCAGTACTTC. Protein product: CSARGAGTRDFYEQYF.

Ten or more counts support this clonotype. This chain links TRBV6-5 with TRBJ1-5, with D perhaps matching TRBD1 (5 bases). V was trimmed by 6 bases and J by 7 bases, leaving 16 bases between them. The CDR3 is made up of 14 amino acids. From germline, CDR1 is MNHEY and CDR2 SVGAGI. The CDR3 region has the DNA TGTGCCAGCAGCCGGGGACGGGAAGGCCAGCCCCAGCATTTT. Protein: CASSRGREGQPQHF.

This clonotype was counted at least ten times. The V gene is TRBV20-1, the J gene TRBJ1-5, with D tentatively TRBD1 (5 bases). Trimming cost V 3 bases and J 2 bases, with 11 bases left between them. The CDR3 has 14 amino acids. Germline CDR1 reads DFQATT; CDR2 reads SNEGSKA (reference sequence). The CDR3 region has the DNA TGCAGTGCTAGGGGGGGAGGGGGCAATCAGCCCCAGCATTTT. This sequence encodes CSARGGGGNQPQHF.

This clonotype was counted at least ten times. The CDR3 nucleotides are TGTGCCAGCAGCTTAGCGAGTGCAGACGGCTATGGCTACACCTTC. Protein product: CASSLASADGYGYTF. The rearrangement joins TRBV7-2 to TRBJ1-2; D is unresolved. Per germline, CDR1 SGHTA and CDR2 FQGNSA. The CDR3 is 15 residues long. Trimming removed 0 bases from V and 4 bases from J, with 12 bases in between. Variable domain in full (rest from reference TRBV7-2 and TRBJ1-2): GAGVSQSPSNKVTEKGKDVELRCDPISGHTALYWYRQSLGQGLEFLIYFQGNSAPDKSGLPSDRFSAERTGGSVSTLTIQRTQQEDSAVYLCASSLASADGYGYTFGSGTRLTVV.

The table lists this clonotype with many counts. The CDR3 region is CASSYFSFGVSNTGELFF. CDR3 DNA sequence: TGTGCCAGCAGTTACTTCTCCTTCGGCGTATCGAACACCGGGGAGCTGTTTTTT. This chain links TRBV6-5 with TRBJ2-2; D remains ambiguous. Germline CDR1 is MNHEY and CDR2 is SVGAGI. V lost 1 base, J lost 0 bases, and 15 bases lay in between. This CDR3 region has 18 residues.

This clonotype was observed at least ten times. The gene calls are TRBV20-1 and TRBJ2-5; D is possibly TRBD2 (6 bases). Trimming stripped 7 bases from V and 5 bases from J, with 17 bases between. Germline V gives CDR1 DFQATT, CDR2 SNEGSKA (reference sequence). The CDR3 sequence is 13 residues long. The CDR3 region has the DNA TGCAGTGGAAGACGCGGGGCCGGTGAGACCCAGTACTTC. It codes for CSGRRGAGETQYF.

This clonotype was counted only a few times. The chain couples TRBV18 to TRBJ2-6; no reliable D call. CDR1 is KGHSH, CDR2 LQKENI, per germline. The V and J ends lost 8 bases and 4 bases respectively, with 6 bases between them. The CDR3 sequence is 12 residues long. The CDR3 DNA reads TGTGCCAGCCTGGGGGGGGCCAACGTCCTGACTTTC. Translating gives CASLGGANVLTF.

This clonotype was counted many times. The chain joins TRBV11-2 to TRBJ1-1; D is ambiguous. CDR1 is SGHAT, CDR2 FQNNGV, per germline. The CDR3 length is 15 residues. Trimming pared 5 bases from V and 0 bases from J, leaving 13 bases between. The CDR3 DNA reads TGTGCCAGCAGCCTCTGGACGGCTATGAACACTGAAGCTTTCTTT. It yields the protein CASSLWTAMNTEAFF.

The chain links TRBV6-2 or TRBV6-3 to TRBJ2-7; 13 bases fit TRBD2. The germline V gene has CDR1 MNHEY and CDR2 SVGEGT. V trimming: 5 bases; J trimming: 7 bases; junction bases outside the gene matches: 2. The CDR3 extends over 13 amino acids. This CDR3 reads CASSAGLAGEQYF. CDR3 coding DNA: TGTGCCAGCAGTGCGGGACTAGCGGGAGAGCAGTACTTC.

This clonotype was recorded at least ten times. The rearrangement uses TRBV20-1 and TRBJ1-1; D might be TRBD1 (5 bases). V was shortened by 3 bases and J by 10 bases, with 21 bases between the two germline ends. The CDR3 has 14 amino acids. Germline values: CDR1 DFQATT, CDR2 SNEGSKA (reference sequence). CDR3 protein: CSASPRGSGKRAFF. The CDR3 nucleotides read TGCAGTGCTAGTCCTCGTGGATCAGGGAAAAGAGCTTTCTTT.

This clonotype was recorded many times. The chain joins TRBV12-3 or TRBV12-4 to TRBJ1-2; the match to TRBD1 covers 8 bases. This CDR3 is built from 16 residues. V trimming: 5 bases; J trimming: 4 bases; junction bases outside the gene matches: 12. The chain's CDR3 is CASSLTGGGQGYGYTF. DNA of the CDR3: TGTGCCAGCAGTCTCACAGGGGGGGGTCAGGGCTATGGCTACACCTTC.